The T cell receptor beta chain under discussion was sequenced for a study of blood T cell repertoires in COVID-19. In the study overall: Sample material is recorded as cDNA or gDNA derived from T cells, B-cell-depleted T cells, or PBMCs.

Germline lookup yields CDR1 LNHDA and CDR2 SQIVND (reference sequence). This CDR3 comprises 17 residues. The V segment lost 3 bases and the J segment 2 bases; nucleotides outside the gene matches: 7. Assay: immunoSEQ multiplex PCR; the TCRdb copy retains only in-frame clones and omits some. This sample has some 310,000 clones, with roughly 90% found just once. Donors were grouped by their self-reported clinical history. The sample comprised PBMCs or T cells enriched from blood (not recorded which). This sequence joins TRBV19 and TRBJ2-3; the match to TRBD2 covers 11 bases. This receptor was obtained from a woman younger than 45 who had recovered from COVID-19. The chain's CDR3 is CASSISGRASLTDTQYF. CDR3 coding DNA: TGTGCCAGTAGTATTAGCGGGAGGGCCTCTCTCACAGATACGCAGTATTTT. Combining the CDR3 with reference TRBV19 and TRBJ2-3 gives the whole variable domain DGGITQSPKYLFRKEGQNVTLSCEQNLNHDAMYWYRQDPGQGLRLIYYSQIVNDFQKGDIAEGYSVSREKKESFPLTVTSAQKNPTAFYLCASSISGRASLTDTQYFGPGTRLTVL.